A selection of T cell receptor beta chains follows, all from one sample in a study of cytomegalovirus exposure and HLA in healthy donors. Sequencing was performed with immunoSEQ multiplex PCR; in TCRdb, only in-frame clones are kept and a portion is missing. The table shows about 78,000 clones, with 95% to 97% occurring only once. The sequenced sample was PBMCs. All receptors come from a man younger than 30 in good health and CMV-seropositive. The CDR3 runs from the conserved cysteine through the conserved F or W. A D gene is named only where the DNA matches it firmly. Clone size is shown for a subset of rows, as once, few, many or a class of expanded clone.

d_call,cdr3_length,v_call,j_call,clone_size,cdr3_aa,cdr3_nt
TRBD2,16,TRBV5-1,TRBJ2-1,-,CASSSRTSVRSSEQFF,TGCGCCAGCAGCTCCCGCACTAGCGTAAGATCAAGTGAGCAGTTCTTC
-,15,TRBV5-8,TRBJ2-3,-,CASSSYRDTTDTQYF,TGTGCCAGCAGCTCCTACCGGGACACCACAGATACGCAGTATTTT
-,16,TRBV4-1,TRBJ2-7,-,CASSQDPQAEDYEQYF,TGCGCCAGCAGCCAAGATCCACAGGCCGAGGACTACGAGCAGTACTTC
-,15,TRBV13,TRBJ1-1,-,CASSRRDRTNTEAFF,TGTGCCAGCAGCAGGAGGGACCGTACAAACACTGAAGCTTTCTTT
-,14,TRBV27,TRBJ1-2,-,CASSLSKGGHGYTF,TGTGCCAGCAGTTTATCGAAGGGGGGGCATGGCTACACCTTC
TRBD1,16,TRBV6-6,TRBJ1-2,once,CASSYSGQGFGYGYTF,TGTGCCAGCAGTTACTCGGGACAGGGATTCGGCTATGGCTACACCTTC
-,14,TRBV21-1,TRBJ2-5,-,CASLALAGQETQYF,TGTGCCAGCCTGGCTCTAGCGGGCCAAGAGACCCAGTACTTC
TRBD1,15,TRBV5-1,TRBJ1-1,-,CASSGDRGRNTEAFF,TGCGCCAGCAGCGGGGACAGGGGGAGGAACACTGAAGCTTTCTTT
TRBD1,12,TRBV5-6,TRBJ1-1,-,CASSRTDRGAFF,TGTGCCAGCAGCCGGACCGACAGGGGAGCTTTCTTT
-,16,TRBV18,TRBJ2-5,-,CASSPTTDHSGETQYF,TGTGCCAGCTCACCGACCACCGACCACTCCGGGGAGACCCAGTACTTC
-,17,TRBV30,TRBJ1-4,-,CAWSVRRGAFGNEKLFF,TGTGCCTGGAGTGTACGGCGCGGTGCGTTCGGTAATGAAAAACTGTTTTTT
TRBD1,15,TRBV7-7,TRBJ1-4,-,CASSFSDRVTEKLFF,TGTGCTAGCAGCTTTTCGGACAGGGTGACGGAAAAACTGTTTTTT
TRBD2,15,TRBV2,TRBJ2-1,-,CASSEAGAGGYEQFF,TGTGCCAGCAGTGAAGCGGGGGCGGGGGGCTATGAGCAGTTCTTC
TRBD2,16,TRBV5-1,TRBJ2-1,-,CASSLAGGSPYNEQFF,TGCGCCAGCAGCTTGGCCGGCGGGAGCCCCTACAATGAGCAGTTCTTC
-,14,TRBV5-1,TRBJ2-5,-,CASSYGSYQETQYF,TGCGCCAGCAGCTACGGGTCGTACCAAGAGACCCAGTACTTC
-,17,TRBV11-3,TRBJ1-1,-,CASSFAGVGVMNTEAFF,TGTGCCAGCAGCTTTGCGGGGGTCGGGGTAATGAACACTGAAGCTTTCTTT
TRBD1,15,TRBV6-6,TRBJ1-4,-,CASSPPGQGDEKLFF,TGTGCCAGCAGTCCTCCGGGACAGGGCGATGAAAAACTGTTTTTT
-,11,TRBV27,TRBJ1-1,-,CASIRDTEAFF,TGTGCCAGCATCAGGGACACTGAAGCTTTCTTT
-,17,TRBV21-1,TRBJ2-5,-,CASSNPLRDRGQETQYF,TGTGCCAGCAGCAATCCACTCCGGGACAGGGGACAAGAGACCCAGTACTTC
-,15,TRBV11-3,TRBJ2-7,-,CASSSHGWSSYEQYF,TGTGCCAGCAGCTCCCACGGGTGGAGCTCCTACGAGCAGTACTTC
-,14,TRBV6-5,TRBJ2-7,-,CASSPDSGTYEQYF,TGTGCCAGCAGCCCCGATAGCGGTACCTACGAGCAGTACTTC
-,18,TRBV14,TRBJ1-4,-,CASSQDTMTGGPNEKLFF,TGTGCCAGCAGCCAAGATACAATGACGGGGGGTCCTAATGAAAAACTGTTTTTT
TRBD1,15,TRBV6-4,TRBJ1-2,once,CASSENYRGSGGYTF,TGTGCCAGCAGTGAAAATTACAGGGGGAGTGGCGGCTACACCTTC
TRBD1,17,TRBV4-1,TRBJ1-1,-,CASSHPDRGQGNTEAFF,TGCGCCAGCAGCCACCCCGACAGGGGGCAGGGGAACACTGAAGCTTTCTTT
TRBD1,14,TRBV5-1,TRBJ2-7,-,CASSLGTGVPEQYF,TGCGCCAGCAGCCTCGGGACAGGGGTTCCCGAGCAGTACTTC
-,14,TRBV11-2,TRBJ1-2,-,CASSLTAAAYGYTF,TGTGCCAGCAGCTTAACGGCGGCTGCCTATGGCTACACCTTC
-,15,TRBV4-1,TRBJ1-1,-,CASSQDRDVNTEAFF,TGCGCCAGCAGCCAAGACAGGGATGTGAACACTGAAGCTTTCTTT
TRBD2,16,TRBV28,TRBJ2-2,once,CASRRTSGPNTGELFF,TGTGCCAGCAGGAGGACTAGCGGGCCGAACACCGGGGAGCTGTTTTTT
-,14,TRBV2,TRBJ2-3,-,CASARVLSTDTQYF,TGTGCCAGCGCCCGGGTTTTGAGCACAGATACGCAGTATTTT
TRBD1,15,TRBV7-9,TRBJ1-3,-,CASSPGTGVGNTIYF,TGTGCCAGCAGCCCCGGGACAGGGGTAGGAAACACCATATATTTT
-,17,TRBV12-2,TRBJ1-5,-,CASRSGVGSAGNQPQHF,TGTGCAAGTCGCTCGGGGGTAGGGTCGGCTGGCAATCAGCCCCAGCATTTT
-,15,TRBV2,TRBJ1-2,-,CASRGGITGYPGYTF,TGTGCCAGCAGAGGGGGTATTACAGGGTACCCTGGCTACACCTTC
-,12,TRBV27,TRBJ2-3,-,CASSSTTYTQYF,TGTGCCAGCAGTTCGACGACATATACGCAGTATTTT
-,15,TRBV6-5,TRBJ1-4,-,CATFSVGQGSEKLFF,TGTGCCACCTTTTCCGTGGGGCAAGGTAGTGAAAAACTGTTTTTT